Shown below are 4 T cell receptor beta chains from a single sample sequenced in a study of T cells expressing NK-cell markers. TCRdb reanalyzed the 5' RACE reads, giving one entry per CDR3 protein sequence and no DNA. Recorded for this sample: about 380,000 distinct CDR3 sequences. The sample was blood T cells: a sorted CD56 or NKG2C T cell subset, CD4+ or CD8+ T cells, or bulk PBMC T cells (not recorded which). The source is a man aged 18 to 69 in good health.

CDR3 residues: CASSLYPGLARSTDTQYF. The rearrangement links TRBV5-4 to TRBJ2-3; the TRBD2 assignment by TCRdb is unverifiable without DNA. The CDR3 runs 18 residues. Germline CDR1 is SGHNT and CDR2 is YYREEE (reference sequence).

The CDR3 spells CSAQGVAEAFF. This chain links TRBV20-1 with TRBJ1-1; TCRdb's assignment of TRBD1 cannot be checked, as there is no DNA. The germline V gene encodes CDR1 DFQATT and CDR2 SNEGSKA (reference sequence). The CDR3 runs to 11 residues.

The chain is built from TRBV7-2 and TRBJ1-2. CDR3 length: 13 amino acids. Germline V lookup: CDR1 SGHTA, CDR2 FQGNSA. This chain's CDR3 is CASSLGSSYGYTF.

The rearrangement links TRBV12-5 to TRBJ2-7; TCRdb indicates TRBD2, and absent DNA this call remains unverified. CDR1 is LGHNT and CDR2 is FRNRAP in the germline V gene. This CDR3 comprises 13 residues. The chain's CDR3 is CASRDSNVDEQYF.